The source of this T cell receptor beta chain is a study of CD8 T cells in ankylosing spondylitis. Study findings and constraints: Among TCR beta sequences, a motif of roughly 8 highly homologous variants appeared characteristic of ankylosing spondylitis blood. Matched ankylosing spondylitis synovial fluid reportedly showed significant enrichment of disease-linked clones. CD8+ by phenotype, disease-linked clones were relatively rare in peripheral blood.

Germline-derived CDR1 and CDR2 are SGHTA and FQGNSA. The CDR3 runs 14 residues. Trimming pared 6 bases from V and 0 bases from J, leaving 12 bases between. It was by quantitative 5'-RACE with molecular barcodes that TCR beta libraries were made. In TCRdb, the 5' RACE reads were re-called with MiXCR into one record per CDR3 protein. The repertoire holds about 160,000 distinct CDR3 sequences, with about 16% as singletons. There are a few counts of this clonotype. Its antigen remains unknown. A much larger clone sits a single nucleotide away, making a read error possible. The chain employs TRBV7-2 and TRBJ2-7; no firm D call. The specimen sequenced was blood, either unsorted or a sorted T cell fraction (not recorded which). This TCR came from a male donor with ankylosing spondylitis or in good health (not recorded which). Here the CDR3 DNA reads TGTGCCAGCAGTCCGGACGGAGACTCCTACGAGCAGTACTTC. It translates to CASSPDGDSYEQYF.